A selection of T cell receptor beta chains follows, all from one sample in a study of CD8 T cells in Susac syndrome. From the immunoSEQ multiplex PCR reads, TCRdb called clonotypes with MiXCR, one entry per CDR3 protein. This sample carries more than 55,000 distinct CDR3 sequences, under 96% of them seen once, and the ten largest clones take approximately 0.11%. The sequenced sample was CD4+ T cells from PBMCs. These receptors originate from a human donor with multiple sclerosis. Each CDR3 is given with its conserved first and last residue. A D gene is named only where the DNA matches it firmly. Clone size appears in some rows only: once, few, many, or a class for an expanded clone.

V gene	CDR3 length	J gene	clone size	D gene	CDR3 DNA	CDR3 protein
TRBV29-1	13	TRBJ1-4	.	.	TGCAGCGTTGAAACTAGCATTGATGAAAAACTGTTTTTT	CSVETSIDEKLFF
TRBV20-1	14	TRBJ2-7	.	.	TGCAGTGCTTCGGACCCCCGGCGATCCTACGAGCAGTACTTC	CSASDPRRSYEQYF
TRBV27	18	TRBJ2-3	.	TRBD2	TGTGCCAGCAGTTCATCCCCCCCCTTCCGGGGGGGCACAGATACGCAGTATTTT	CASSSSPPFRGGTDTQYF
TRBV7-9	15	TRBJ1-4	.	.	TGTGCCAGCAGCTTAGGGAGCGTGGCTAATGAAAAACTGTTTTTT	CASSLGSVANEKLFF
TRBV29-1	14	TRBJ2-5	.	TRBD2	TGCAGCGTTGATTTAGCGGGGGGCGGAGAGACCCAGTACTTC	CSVDLAGGGETQYF
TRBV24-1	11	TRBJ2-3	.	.	TGTGCCACCAGTGAAATCGGTGCGCAGTATTTT	CATSEIGAQYF
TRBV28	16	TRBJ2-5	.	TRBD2	TGTGCCAGCAGTCCCCGGACTAGCGGGGGCCGGAAGACCCAGTACTTC	CASSPRTSGGRKTQYF
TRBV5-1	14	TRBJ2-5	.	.	TGCGCCAGCAGCTCACAGGGGAGGCAAGAGACCCAGTACTTC	CASSSQGRQETQYF
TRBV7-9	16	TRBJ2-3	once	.	TGTGCCAGCAGCTTCGGATCCGGAGCTAGCACAGATACGCAGTATTTT	CASSFGSGASTDTQYF
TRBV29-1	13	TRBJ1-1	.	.	TGCAGCGTACTCCGGGACTACAACACTGAAGCTTTCTTT	CSVLRDYNTEAFF
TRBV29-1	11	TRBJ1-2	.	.	.	CSVGVGTGHTF
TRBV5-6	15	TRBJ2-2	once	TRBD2	TGTGCCAGCAGTGTGGGGCTAGCGGGGGCCGGGGAGCTGTTTTTT	CASSVGLAGAGELFF
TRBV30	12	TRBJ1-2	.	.	TGTGCCCACTCTCAGGGATACTATGGCTACACCTTC	CAHSQGYYGYTF
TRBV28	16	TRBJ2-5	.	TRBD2	TGTGCCAGCAGCCAAAGCGGGGGGGGGCAACAAGAGACCCAGTACTTC	CASSQSGGGQQETQYF
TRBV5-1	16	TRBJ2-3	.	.	TGCGCCAGCAGCTTGGGGGGCCGGGTAACCACAGATACGCAGTATTTT	CASSLGGRVTTDTQYF
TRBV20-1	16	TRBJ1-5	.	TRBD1	TGCAGTGCCGTTCGCCGGGACAGGGGGACTAATCAGCCCCAGCATTTT	CSAVRRDRGTNQPQHF
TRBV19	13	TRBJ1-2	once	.	TGTGCCAGTAGGCCCCCCGGGACCAGTGGCTACACCTTC	CASRPPGTSGYTF
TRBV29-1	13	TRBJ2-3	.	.	TGCAGCGTTGTGATGGGCACCACCCATACGCAGTATTTT	CSVVMGTTHTQYF
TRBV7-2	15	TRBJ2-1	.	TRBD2	TGTGCCAGCAGCTTAGTTCTAGCGGGGTACAATGAGCAGTTCTTC	CASSLVLAGYNEQFF
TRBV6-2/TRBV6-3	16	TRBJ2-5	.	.	TGTGCCAGCAGTTACTCCGGGCCGGCCCTGGGGGAGACCCAGTACTTC	CASSYSGPALGETQYF
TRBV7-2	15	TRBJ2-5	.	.	TGTGCCAGCAGCTTAAGGCCCCGCGGAGGTGAGACCCAGTACTTC	CASSLRPRGGETQYF
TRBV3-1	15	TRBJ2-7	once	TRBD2	TGTGCCAGCAGCCCACTTGGCGGGAGCTCCTACGAGCAGTACTTC	CASSPLGGSSYEQYF
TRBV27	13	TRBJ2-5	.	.	TGTGCCAGCAGCTTACTGTACCAAGAGACCCAGTACTTC	CASSLLYQETQYF
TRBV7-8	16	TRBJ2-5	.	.	TGTGCCAGCAGCTTATCTACAGCCGGTAGGGTTGGGACCCAGTACTTC	CASSLSTAGRVGTQYF
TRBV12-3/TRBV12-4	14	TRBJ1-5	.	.	TGTGCCAGCAGTTTGGCCAGTTGGGAACAGCCCCAGCATTTT	CASSLASWEQPQHF
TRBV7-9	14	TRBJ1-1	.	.	TGTGCCAGCAGCTTTGAGACAGAGAACACTGAAGCTTTCTTT	CASSFETENTEAFF
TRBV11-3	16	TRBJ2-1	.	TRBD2	TGTGCCAGCAGCTTAGAAGCTAGCGGGGGGTACAATGAGCAGTTCTTC	CASSLEASGGYNEQFF
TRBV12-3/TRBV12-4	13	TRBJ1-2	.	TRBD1	TGTGCCAGCACACTCAGGGGGTTGGCTGGCTACACCTTC	CASTLRGLAGYTF
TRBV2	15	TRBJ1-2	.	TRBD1	TGTGCCAGCAGTGAAAGGAGGGGGCAGGACTATGGCTACACCTTC	CASSERRGQDYGYTF
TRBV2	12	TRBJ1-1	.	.	TGTGCCAGCAGTGAAGTAGGGATTGAAGCTTTCTTT	CASSEVGIEAFF
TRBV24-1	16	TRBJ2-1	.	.	TGTGCCACCAGTGACTCACAGGCCGCGAGATACAATGAGCAGTTCTTC	CATSDSQAARYNEQFF
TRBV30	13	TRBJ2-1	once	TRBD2	TGTGCCTGGAGCGGGGGGGCCTACAATGAGCAGTTCTTC	CAWSGGAYNEQFF
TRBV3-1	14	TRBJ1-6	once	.	TGTGCCAGCAGCCAAGGGACCCAAACCTACCCCCTCCACTTT	CASSQGTQTYPLHF
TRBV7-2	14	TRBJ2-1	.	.	TGTGCCAGCACCCCCTCGTCAGGGCGCAATGAGCAGTTCTTC	CASTPSSGRNEQFF
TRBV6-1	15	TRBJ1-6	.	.	TGTGCCAGCAGTGAGGACAGAGTCGATTATTCACCCCTCCACTTT	CASSEDRVDYSPLHF
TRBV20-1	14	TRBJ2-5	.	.	TGCAGTGCTGTGCCCTTCGGGGCCCGAGAGACCCAGTACTTC	CSAVPFGARETQYF
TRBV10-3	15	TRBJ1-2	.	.	TGTGCCATCAGTCTCGAGGGGACTTGGTCGGGCGGCTACACCTTC	CAISLEGTWSGGYTF
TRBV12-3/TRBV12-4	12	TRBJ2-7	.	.	TGTGCCAGCAGTAAGGGCCCCTACGAGCAGTACTTC	CASSKGPYEQYF
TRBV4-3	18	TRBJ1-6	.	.	TGCGCCAGCAGCCAAGTGAGGCAGGGAGCTTCCTATAATTCACCCCTCCACTTT	CASSQVRQGASYNSPLHF
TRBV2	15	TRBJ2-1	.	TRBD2	TGTGCCAGCAGTCTCCAAAGCGGGGGGGCCGGGGAGCAGTTCTTC	CASSLQSGGAGEQFF
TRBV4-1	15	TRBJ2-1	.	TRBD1	TGCGCCAGCAGCCCGACAGGGTTTGCCTACAATGAGCAGTTCTTC	CASSPTGFAYNEQFF
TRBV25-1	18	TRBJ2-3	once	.	TGTGCCAGCAGTGATCCGACCAAGGACAGATCTAGCACAGATACGCAGTATTTT	CASSDPTKDRSSTDTQYF
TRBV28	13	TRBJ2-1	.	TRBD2	TGTGCCACCTCGGGGGGACCCTACAATGAGCAGTTCTTC	CATSGGPYNEQFF
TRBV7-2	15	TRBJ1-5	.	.	TGTGCCAGCAGCTTAGAGATAGGGGGCAATCAGCCCCAGCATTTT	CASSLEIGGNQPQHF
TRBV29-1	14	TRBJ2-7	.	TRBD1	TGCAGCGCGAAAGGACAGGGGGACTCCTACGAGCAGTACTTC	CSAKGQGDSYEQYF
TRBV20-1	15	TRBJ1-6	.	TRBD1	TGCAGTGCTAAAAGACAGGGCGCCCTGAATTCACCCCTCCACTTT	CSAKRQGALNSPLHF
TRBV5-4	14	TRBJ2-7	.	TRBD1	TGTGCCAGCAGCTTGACAGGGGACTCCTACGAGCAGTACTTC	CASSLTGDSYEQYF
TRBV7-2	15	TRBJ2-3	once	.	TGTGCCAGCAGCCCCGGGACTCACCCCACAGATACGCAGTATTTT	CASSPGTHPTDTQYF
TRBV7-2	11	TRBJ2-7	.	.	TGTGCCAGCAGCCCCGGGGTCGAGCAGTACTTC	CASSPGVEQYF
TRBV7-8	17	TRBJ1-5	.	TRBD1	TGTGCCAGCAGCTGGCGCTCAGGGGGCCGTAGCAATCAGCCCCAGCATTTT	CASSWRSGGRSNQPQHF
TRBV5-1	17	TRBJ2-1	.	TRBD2	TGCGCCAGCAGCTCGCGGACTAGCGGGGGTGCCTACAATGAGCAGTTCTTC	CASSSRTSGGAYNEQFF
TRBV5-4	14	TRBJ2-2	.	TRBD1	TGTGCCAGCAGCCGGGACAGGGTGTCCGGGGAGCTGTTTTTT	CASSRDRVSGELFF
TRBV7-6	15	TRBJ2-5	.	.	TGTGCCAGCAGCCCCCAGGATGGCAACCAAGAGACCCAGTACTTC	CASSPQDGNQETQYF
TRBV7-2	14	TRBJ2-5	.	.	TGTGCCAGCAGCTTAGTAGGAGACGCAGGGACCCAGTACTTC	CASSLVGDAGTQYF
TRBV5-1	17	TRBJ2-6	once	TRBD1	TGCGCCAGCAGCTGGGGACAGCCAACGGCTGGGGCCAACGTCCTGACTTTC	CASSWGQPTAGANVLTF
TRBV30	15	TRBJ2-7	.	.	TGTGCCTGGAGTAGGGCGGGGAAAAGCTCCTACGAGCAGTACTTC	CAWSRAGKSSYEQYF